These 29 T cell receptor beta chains were all obtained from the same sample, sequenced in a study of blood T cell repertoires in COVID-19. Sequenced by immunoSEQ multiplex PCR; TCRdb stores in-frame clones only, minus some. The sample includes under 75,000 clones, roughly 90% of them seen just once. Sample: peripheral blood. These receptors came from a man aged 45-60 years with active COVID-19.

The gene calls are TRBV5-1 and TRBJ1-1, with 8 bases fitting TRBD1. Per germline, CDR1 SGHRS and CDR2 YFSETQ. V shed 5 bases and J 6 bases; nucleotides not matched to a gene: 9. This CDR3 is built from 14 residues. This CDR3 is CASSFAGGPPEAFF. CDR3 nucleotide sequence: TGCGCCAGCAGTTTCGCAGGGGGCCCACCTGAAGCTTTCTTT. Drawing the rest from reference TRBV5-1 and TRBJ1-1, the complete variable domain is KAGVTQTPRYLIKTRGQQVTLSCSPISGHRSVSWYQQTPGQGLQFLFEYFSETQRNKGNFPGRFSGRQFSNSRSEMNVSTLELGDSALYLCASSFAGGPPEAFFGQGTRLTVV.

This chain joins TRBV2 and TRBJ2-5, with TRBD2 identical over 7 bases. Germline V gives CDR1 SNHLY, CDR2 FYNNEI. V trimming: 7 bases; J trimming: 5 bases; junction bases outside the gene matches: 7. The CDR3 runs to 13 residues. As DNA, the CDR3 is TGTGCCAGCAATGGGAGGGCAGGGGAGACCCAGTACTTC. Translating gives CASNGRAGETQYF.

The chain carries TRBV3-1 (or the pseudogene TRBV3-2) and TRBJ2-1; D is unclear. Germline V gene data show CDR1 as LGHDT and CDR2 as YNNKEL (reference sequence). This CDR3 is built from 13 residues. Trimming shortened V by 0 bases and J by 7 bases, and 7 bases separated the two germline ends. CDR3 region: CASSQDGRNEQFF. For the CDR3, the DNA is TGTGCCAGCAGCCAAGATGGGCGTAATGAGCAGTTCTTC.

This rearrangement joins TRBV4-1 to TRBJ2-3, with 13 positions matching TRBD2. The J segment lost 0 bases and the V segment lost 0 bases, leaving 9 bases of the junction unmatched. In germline, CDR1 is MGHRA, CDR2 YSYEKL. The CDR3 covers 20 residues. The CDR3 bases are TGCGCCAGCAGCCAAGATGAGTACCGACTAGCGGGGGGAAGCACAGATACGCAGTATTTT. Its protein product is CASSQDEYRLAGGSTDTQYF.

The chain carries TRBV6-5 and TRBJ2-7; 7 bases map to TRBD1. The germline CDR1 and CDR2 sequences are MNHEY and SVGAGI. CDR3 length: 13 amino acids. The V and J ends lost 6 bases and 7 bases, in that order; junction bases with no gene match: 9. The CDR3 DNA reads TGTGCCAGCAGGGAGACAGGGTTCGGGGAGCAGTACTTC. Translation gives CASRETGFGEQYF.

The V call is TRBV7-2, the J call TRBJ2-2; 12 bases fit TRBD2. This CDR3 is built from 15 residues. CDR1 and CDR2 from the germline V gene are SGHTA and FQGNSA. The ends lost 4 bases at V and 4 bases at J; junction bases unmatched: 1. Written as DNA, the CDR3 is TGTGCCAGCAGCTGGACTAGCGGGACCACCGGGGAGCTGTTTTTT. It translates to CASSWTSGTTGELFF.

The V call is TRBV2, the J call TRBJ1-5; tentative D call: TRBD1 (6 bases). Trimming took off 3 bases at V and 5 bases at J, with 11 bases between the two ends. Looked up from germline, CDR1 is SNHLY and CDR2 is FYNNEI. This CDR3 comprises 14 residues. DNA of the CDR3: TGTGCCAGCAGTGAGACGGACAGTGATCAGCCCCAGCATTTT. As protein: CASSETDSDQPQHF.

DNA for the CDR3: TGTGCCAGCAGTGACAGGGGGCGGGAGAACTCACCCCTCCACTTT. Its translation is CASSDRGRENSPLHF. The chain couples TRBV6-1 to TRBJ1-6; 8 bases map to TRBD1. The CDR3 covers 15 residues. The V gene end was trimmed by 3 bases and the J gene end by 10 bases; junction bases not matched to a gene: 8. Germline loops: CDR1 MNHNS, CDR2 SASEGT.

The V and J genes are TRBV27 and TRBJ1-1; 9 bases are a match to TRBD1. Germline lookup yields CDR1 MNHEY and CDR2 SMNVEV (reference sequence). V was pared by 8 bases and J by 5 bases, with 6 bases of the junction left unmatched. The CDR3 runs 13 residues. In nucleotides, the CDR3 is TGTGCCAGCCAGGGACAGGGAGGAACTGAAGCTTTCTTT. Its protein product is CASQGQGGTEAFF.

The table lists this clone with a few counts. This chain uses TRBV5-1 with TRBJ2-2; 9 bases are shared with TRBD2. The J segment lost 2 bases and the V segment lost 7 bases, leaving 3 bases of the junction unmatched. This CDR3 is 14 amino acids long. Germline V gene sequence: CDR1 SGHRS, CDR2 YFSETQ. The CDR3 coding sequence is TGCGCCAGCCGACTAGCGGTCAACACCGGGGAGCTGTTTTTT. It is translated as CASRLAVNTGELFF.

The chain employs TRBV9 and TRBJ2-1; no firm D call. The CDR3 runs to 19 residues. Germline CDR1 reads SGDLS; CDR2 reads YYNGEE. Trimming took 3 bases from V and 0 from J, leaving 22 bases between them. In DNA form, the CDR3 reads TGTGCCAGCAGCGCCGAGGAATGGAGACGGCCGAGCTCCTACAATGAGCAGTTCTTC. It yields the protein CASSAEEWRRPSSYNEQFF.

The J gene is TRBJ2-5, the V gene TRBV6-5; 7 bases are shared with TRBD1. The CDR3 is made up of 14 amino acids. The V segment lost 5 bases and the J segment 4 bases; nucleotides outside the gene matches: 7. Germline CDR1 reads MNHEY; CDR2 reads SVGAGI. The DNA of the CDR3 is TGTGCCAGCAGTCTCACAGGGGTCGTAGAGACCCAGTACTTC. Translated: CASSLTGVVETQYF.

The chain carries TRBV10-2 and TRBJ1-2; the D is unclear. Trimming shortened V by 4 bases and J by 0 bases, and 9 bases separated the two germline ends. Per germline, CDR1 WSHSY and CDR2 SAAADI. This CDR3 is 14 amino acids long. The CDR3 here is CASSGLLANYGYTF. The CDR3 DNA is TGCGCCAGCAGTGGTTTGTTAGCTAACTATGGCTACACCTTC.

This chain connects TRBV7-2 to TRBJ2-7; 7 bases align to TRBD2. CDR1 and CDR2 from the germline V gene are SGHTA and FQGNSA. J was trimmed by 3 bases and V by 3 bases; bases with no gene match: 5. This CDR3 is built from 14 residues. CDR3 bases: TGTGCCAGCAGCTTTGGACTAGTAAGCTACGAGCAGTACTTC. Encoded protein: CASSFGLVSYEQYF.

The genes are TRBV5-1 and TRBJ2-7, with TRBD1 identical over 10 bases. This CDR3 region has 15 residues. CDR1 SGHRS and CDR2 YFSETQ come from the germline V gene. The V segment lost 4 bases and the J segment 1 base; nucleotides outside the gene matches: 5. CDR3 loop: CASSPGQGGSYEQYF. The CDR3 nucleotides read TGCGCCAGCAGCCCCGGACAGGGGGGGTCCTACGAGCAGTACTTC.

The chain is built from TRBV7-2 and TRBJ1-1; weak D call: TRBD1 (5 bases). This CDR3 has 14 residues. Germline V gives CDR1 SGHTA, CDR2 FQGNSA. V lost 2 bases and J 11 bases, leaving 18 bases between the germline ends. DNA of the CDR3: TGTGCCAGCAGCTTATCCGGGACTCCGACGGGGGCTTTCTTT. This codes for CASSLSGTPTGAFF. The full variable domain, completed using reference TRBV7-2 and TRBJ1-1, is GAGVSQSPSNKVTEKGKDVELRCDPISGHTALYWYRQSLGQGLEFLIYFQGNSAPDKSGLPSDRFSAERTGGSVSTLTIQRTQQEDSAVYLCASSLSGTPTGAFFGQGTRLTVV.

The CDR3 reads CASSSAGDTQYF. The CDR3 DNA sequence: TGTGCCAGCAGCTCCGCGGGGGATACGCAGTATTTT. The chain couples TRBV7-2 to TRBJ2-3; TRBD2 might be the D (6 bases). The V end was cut by 4 bases, the J end by 6 bases, with 8 bases between. From germline, CDR1 is SGHTA and CDR2 FQGNSA. The CDR3 has 12 residues.

Only one count was recorded for this clone. The chain employs TRBV7-2 and TRBJ1-2; D is unclear. Per germline, CDR1 SGHTA and CDR2 FQGNSA. Trimming stripped 1 base from V and 4 bases from J, with 19 bases between. The CDR3 is 17 residues long. The CDR3: CASSLDPVGASSYGYTF. In DNA, the CDR3 is TGTGCCAGCAGCTTAGACCCCGTGGGCGCTTCCTCCTATGGCTACACCTTC.

The chain has TRBV25-1 and TRBJ1-6; D is possibly TRBD1 (6 bases). Trimming removed 4 bases at V and 13 bases at J, with 14 bases between. The germline V gene encodes CDR1 MGHDK and CDR2 SYGVNS. The CDR3 is 13 amino acids. The CDR3 coding sequence is TGTGCCAGCAGTGCTCAGGGGCTCCAGCCCCTCCACTTT. It yields the protein CASSAQGLQPLHF.

The chain employs TRBV12-2 and TRBJ2-7; the D call in the table, TRBD1, was not verified against the DNA. TRBV12-2 is an annotated pseudogene. CDR3 size: 15 residues. This CDR3 reads CASRSVPGGLYEQYF. CDR3 DNA sequence: TGTGCAAGTCGCTCTGTCCCAGGGGGCCTCTACGAGCAGTACTTC.

The rearrangement uses TRBV6-5 and TRBJ2-7; D unresolved. The CDR3 is 15 residues long. CDR1 is MNHEY, CDR2 SVGAGI, per germline. Trimming took off 0 bases at V and 2 bases at J, with 11 bases between the two ends. The CDR3 here is CASSYSSTVAYEQYF. The CDR3 DNA follows: TGTGCCAGCAGTTACTCGAGCACGGTTGCCTACGAGCAGTACTTC.

This clone was seen just once. This chain connects TRBV5-1 to TRBJ1-1; D might be TRBD1 (5 bases). The CDR3 extends over 13 amino acids. Trimming removed 5 bases at V and 3 bases at J, with 11 bases between. The germline gives CDR1 SGHRS, CDR2 YFSETQ. The CDR3 loop reads CASSRARDTEAFF. The DNA of the CDR3 is TGCGCCAGCAGTAGGGCCAGGGACACTGAAGCTTTCTTT.

The J gene is TRBJ1-3, the V gene TRBV5-1, with 7 bases aligning to TRBD1. The CDR3 has 16 residues. Per the germline V gene, CDR1 is SGHRS and CDR2 is YFSETQ. The J segment lost 3 bases and the V segment lost 1 base, leaving 7 bases of the junction unmatched. Here the CDR3 reads CASSLTGERYGNTIYF. The CDR3 region has the DNA TGCGCCAGCAGCTTGACAGGGGAGCGGTATGGAAACACCATATATTTT.

The rearrangement links TRBV6-1 to TRBJ2-3, with D hard to call. Trimming stripped 2 bases from V and 6 bases from J, with 6 bases between. CDR1 and CDR2 from the germline V gene are MNHNS and SASEGT. The CDR3 has 12 amino acids. CDR3 sequence reads: CASSELLDTQYF. The DNA of the CDR3 is TGTGCCAGCAGTGAATTATTGGATACGCAGTATTTT.

The rearrangement joins TRBV5-1 to TRBJ2-3, with D perhaps matching TRBD2 (5 bases). The CDR3 covers 13 residues. Trimming took 0 bases from V and 5 from J, leaving 7 bases between them. Germline assignment: CDR1 SGHRS and CDR2 YFSETQ. The CDR3 reads CASSLEGVDTQYF. The CDR3 nucleotides are TGCGCCAGCAGCTTGGAGGGAGTAGATACGCAGTATTTT.

The chain uses TRBV5-1 and TRBJ2-7, with 7 positions matching TRBD2. The germline CDR1 and CDR2 sequences are SGHRS and YFSETQ. The CDR3 length is 14 residues. The trim removed 4 bases at V and 2 bases at J, leaving 6 bases unmatched. CDR3 region: CASSPRGEAYEQYF. CDR3 nucleotides: TGCGCCAGCAGCCCTCGGGGGGAGGCCTACGAGCAGTACTTC.

The rearrangement links TRBV9 to TRBJ1-1, with D tentatively TRBD1 (5 bases). The germline V gene has CDR1 SGDLS and CDR2 YYNGEE. CDR3 length equals 12 residues. V lost 3 bases and J 7 bases, leaving 10 bases between the germline ends. The CDR3 DNA reads TGTGCCAGCAGCGCACCAGGGCGTGAAGCTTTCTTT. Protein product: CASSAPGREAFF.

The rearrangement links TRBV6-5 to TRBJ2-7; D is possibly TRBD1 (6 bases). Germline assignment: CDR1 MNHEY and CDR2 SVGAGI. The CDR3 contains 13 residues. With 5 bases removed from V and 4 bases from J, the gap between germline ends came to 12 bases. In DNA, the CDR3 is TGTGCCAGCAGTCTATCCCAGGGGTACGAGCAGTACTTC. This codes for CASSLSQGYEQYF.

The V gene is TRBV30, the J gene TRBJ2-1; a possible D gene is TRBD1 (5 bases). Per the germline V gene, CDR1 is GTSNPN and CDR2 is SVGIG (reference sequence). The CDR3 sequence is 15 residues long. Trimming cost V 2 bases and J 0 bases, with 11 bases left between them. The CDR3 protein is CAWSRQQNSYNEQFF. The CDR3 DNA follows: TGTGCCTGGAGTCGACAGCAGAACTCCTACAATGAGCAGTTCTTC.